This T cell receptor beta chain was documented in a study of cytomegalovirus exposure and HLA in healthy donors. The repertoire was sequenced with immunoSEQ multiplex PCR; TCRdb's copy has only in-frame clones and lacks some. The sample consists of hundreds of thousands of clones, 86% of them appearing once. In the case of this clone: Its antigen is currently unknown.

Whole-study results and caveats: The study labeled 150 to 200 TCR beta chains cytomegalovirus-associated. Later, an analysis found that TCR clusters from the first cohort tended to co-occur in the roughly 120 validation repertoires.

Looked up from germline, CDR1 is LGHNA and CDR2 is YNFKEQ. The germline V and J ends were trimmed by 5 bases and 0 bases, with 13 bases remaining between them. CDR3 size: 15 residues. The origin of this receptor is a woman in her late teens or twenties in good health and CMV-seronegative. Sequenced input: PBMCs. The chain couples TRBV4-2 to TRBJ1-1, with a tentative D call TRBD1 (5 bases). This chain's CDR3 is CASSFGGGVNTEAFF. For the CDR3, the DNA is TGTGCCAGCAGCTTCGGTGGGGGGGTGAACACTGAAGCTTTCTTT.